This record concerns one TCR beta chain sequence. What it recognizes is unknown. The data derive from a study of CD8 T cells in Susac syndrome. Study results and limitations: The study conceded that its TCR sequencing and HLA analysis involved relatively few individuals.

With random hexamers, reverse transcription was performed on roughly 0.5 to 1 ug of RNA. Amplification of TCR beta CDR3 by immunoSEQ multiplex PCR spanned 54 Vbeta and 13 Jbeta. TCRdb processed the immunoSEQ multiplex PCR reads anew with MiXCR; each CDR3 protein has one entry. The table shows roughly 180,000 distinct CDR3 sequences, with around 94% occurring only once. Germline loops: CDR1 SQVTM, CDR2 ANQGSEA. The CDR3 is 12 residues long. The germline V and J ends were trimmed by 7 bases and 1 base, with 9 bases remaining between them. Sequencing of TCR beta was performed on blood CD8+ T cells and on blood CD4+ T cells. Matching for age and sex applied to the controls, who were healthy donors.

This sequence joins TRBV29-1 and TRBJ2-3, with a possible D match to TRBD1 (6 bases). This TCR was sampled from a human donor in good health. Specimen: CD4+ T cells from PBMCs. DNA of the CDR3: TGCAGCGCACGGACAGGCACAGATACGCAGTATTTT. This sequence encodes CSARTGTDTQYF.